This T cell receptor beta chain emerged from a study of T cell responses to AZD1222 COVID-19 vaccine. Findings of the study overall: At baseline, just six or seven AZD1222 recipients tested seropositive. There were repertoire samples only from the period after the peak T cell response. Females outnumbered males among donors, who were mostly white British; clonal diversity was possibly underestimated.

Here immunoSEQ multiplex PCR was the method, and the copy in TCRdb shows in-frame clones only, minus some. The table records 90,000 to 95,000 clones, roughly nine tenths of them present only once. Between the trimmed V and J ends, which lost 2 bases and 9 bases, there was a span of 5 bases. CDR1 SEHNR and CDR2 FQNEAQ come from the germline V gene (reference sequence). The CDR3 sequence is 11 residues long. With regard to this clone: Its antigen is as yet unknown.

The gene calls are TRBV7-9 and TRBJ2-4; no clear D. The origin of this receptor is an adult in good health. The sample consisted of peripheral blood, taken on day 0 of AZD1222 vaccination. The CDR3 region has the DNA TGTGCCAGCAGCTTAACAAGCATTCAGTACTTC. This sequence encodes CASSLTSIQYF. The entire variable domain, with the rest obtained from reference TRBV7-9 and TRBJ2-4, is as follows: DTGVSQNPRHKITKRGQNVTFRCDPISEHNRLYWYRQTLGQGPEFLTYFQNEAQLEKSRLLSDRFSAERPKGSFSTLEIQRTEQGDSAMYLCASSLTSIQYFGAGTRLSVL.